Below, 19 T cell receptor beta chains from the same sample are listed, as sequenced in a study of T cells in Graves' hyperthyroidism and ophthalmopathy. The CDR3 regions of TCR beta were amplified from RNA transcripts. The primer set for the first-round RT-PCR of the TCR CDR3 was HTBI. TCRdb called the multiplex PCR reads again in MiXCR, with one record for every CDR3 protein. This sample yields under 400,000 distinct CDR3 sequences, of which about 25% are seen a single time; about 73% belongs to the top ten. Sequenced: blood. The receptor set was obtained from a man in his forties or fifties with Graves' hyperthyroidism.

This clonotype occurred many times. The chain employs TRBV12-3 or TRBV12-4 and TRBJ2-1; 9 nucleotides line up with TRBD1. The junction had 7 bases not matched to a gene; V was cut back by 6 bases and J by 7 bases. The CDR3 sequence is 14 residues long. The CDR3 loop is CASSQTGGLNEQFF. The DNA of the CDR3 is TGTGCCAGCAGCCAGACAGGGGGGTTGAATGAGCAGTTCTTC.

This clonotype was seen only a few times. The chain recombines TRBV6-1 with TRBJ1-5, with a possible D match to TRBD1 (6 bases). Germline V gene data show CDR1 as MNHNS and CDR2 as SASEGT. This CDR3 is built from 15 residues. Trimming took off 6 bases at V and 0 bases at J, with 12 bases between the two ends. Here the CDR3 reads CASSTGPLSNQPQHF. CDR3 DNA: TGTGCCAGCAGCACAGGGCCCCTTAGCAATCAGCCCCAGCATTTT.

This clonotype appeared a few times. The CDR3 sequence: CASSEVASGGNEQFF. The CDR3 region has the DNA TGTGCCAGCAGTGAAGTTGCTAGCGGGGGTAATGAGCAGTTCTTC. The chain employs TRBV2 and TRBJ2-1, with 10 bases matching TRBD2. V shed 1 base, J shed 7 bases, and the junction held 4 bases outside the gene matches. The CDR3 extends over 15 amino acids. Per the germline V gene, CDR1 is SNHLY and CDR2 is FYNNEI.

V gene TRBV7-3 combines with J gene TRBJ2-3; 9 bases line up with TRBD2. The trim removed 5 bases at V and 5 bases at J, leaving 11 bases unmatched. The CDR3 covers 16 residues. In germline, CDR1 is SGHTA, CDR2 FQGTGA. CDR3 DNA: TGTGCCAGCAGCCAGCCCTTAGCGGGAGTAGAAGATACGCAGTATTTT. This codes for CASSQPLAGVEDTQYF.

The genes are TRBV12-3 or TRBV12-4 and TRBJ2-2; D perhaps matches TRBD2 (5 bases). CDR3 size: 15 residues. V was pared by 5 bases and J by 3 bases, with 13 bases between. The CDR3 sequence is CASSPLSGYTGELFF. CDR3 nucleotides: TGTGCCAGCAGTCCCTTGAGCGGATACACCGGGGAGCTGTTTTTT.

There are many counts of this clonotype. This chain uses TRBV2 with TRBJ2-7; D call uncertain. CDR3 size: 13 residues. V was trimmed by 4 bases and J by 2 bases, leaving 9 bases between them. Germline CDR1 and CDR2: SNHLY and FYNNEI. Here the CDR3 reads CASSGQEPYEQYF. Written as DNA, the CDR3 is TGTGCCAGCAGTGGTCAGGAACCCTACGAGCAGTACTTC. Combining the CDR3 with reference TRBV2 and TRBJ2-7 gives the whole variable domain EPEVTQTPSHQVTQMGQEVILRCVPISNHLYFYWYRQILGQKVEFLVSFYNNEISEKSEIFDDQFSVERPDGSNFTLKIRSTKLEDSAMYFCASSGQEPYEQYFGPGTRLTVT.

This chain connects TRBV5-1 to TRBJ2-2; 8 positions match TRBD1. This CDR3 has 15 amino acids. Unmatched junction bases numbered 2, after V lost 4 bases and J lost 0 bases. The germline gives CDR1 SGHRS, CDR2 YFSETQ. The DNA of the CDR3 is TGCGCCAGCAGCCCGGGACAGGCGAACACCGGGGAGCTGTTTTTT. Translated: CASSPGQANTGELFF.

This chain uses TRBV20-1 with TRBJ1-3; D is ambiguous. CDR3 size: 13 residues. Germline CDR1 DFQATT, CDR2 SNEGSKA (reference sequence). Between the trimmed V and J ends, which lost 4 bases and 2 bases, there was a span of 9 bases. As DNA, the CDR3 is TGCAGTGCTATACAGACAACTGGAAACACCATATATTTT. Its translation: CSAIQTTGNTIYF.

The sample holds a few counts of this clonotype. CDR3 DNA: TGTGCCTGGAGCTTATACAATGAGCAGTTCTTC. Its translation: CAWSLYNEQFF. This chain uses TRBV30 with TRBJ2-1, with no clear D. Germline V gene lookup returns CDR1 GTSNPN and CDR2 SVGIG (reference sequence). The germline V and J ends were trimmed by 3 bases and 4 bases, with 4 bases remaining between them. The CDR3 runs 11 residues.

This chain joins TRBV5-1 and TRBJ1-2; TRBD1 is a possible D gene (6 bases). The CDR3 covers 14 residues. The germline V gene encodes CDR1 SGHRS and CDR2 YFSETQ. Between the trimmed V and J ends, which lost 4 bases and 3 bases, there was a span of 13 bases. CDR3 nucleotides: TGCGCCAGCAGCGTAGACCCAGGGGACTATGGCTACACCTTC. It yields the protein CASSVDPGDYGYTF.

The chain recombines TRBV2 with TRBJ2-2, with 7 bases lining up with TRBD2. Germline V gene sequence: CDR1 SNHLY, CDR2 FYNNEI. Trimming cost V 7 bases and J 2 bases; bases outside gene matches: 16. The CDR3 contains 18 residues. The CDR3 is CASTHSPGLAVNTGELFF. The CDR3 DNA reads as TGTGCCAGCACCCACTCCCCGGGGCTAGCGGTTAACACCGGGGAGCTGTTTTTT.

In this sample, this clonotype turned up a few times. This sequence joins TRBV6-1 and TRBJ2-2; 10 nucleotides line up with TRBD1. This CDR3 has 15 amino acids. Germline-derived CDR1 and CDR2 are MNHNS and SASEGT. Trimming at V came to 5 bases and at J to 6 bases, leaving 6 bases not matched to a gene. The CDR3 DNA reads TGTGCCAGCAGTAAGGGACAGGGGCTTGCCGGGGAGCTGTTTTTT. This sequence encodes CASSKGQGLAGELFF.

The genes are TRBV27 and TRBJ1-2, with 9 bases aligning to TRBD1. Looked up from germline, CDR1 is MNHEY and CDR2 is SMNVEV (reference sequence). This CDR3 is 13 amino acids long. J was trimmed by 4 bases and V by 5 bases; bases with no gene match: 2. CDR3 in DNA: TGTGCCAGCAGTGGGACAGGGACCTATGGCTACACCTTC. Protein: CASSGTGTYGYTF.

A few counts support this clonotype. The chain employs TRBV18 and TRBJ2-1; 9 bases line up with TRBD1. V lost 5 bases and J lost 6; bases outside the gene matches: 11. There are 16 residues in the CDR3. Germline-derived CDR1 and CDR2 are KGHSH and LQKENI. CDR3 protein: CASSSSGTGSGNEQFF. The DNA of the CDR3 is TGTGCCAGCTCAAGTTCCGGGACAGGGTCTGGCAATGAGCAGTTCTTC.

The chain links TRBV18 to TRBJ2-3, with D perhaps TRBD2 (5 bases). Looked up from germline, CDR1 is KGHSH and CDR2 is LQKENI. Deletions cut 8 bases from V and 0 bases from J, with 15 bases between. The CDR3 runs to 15 residues. For the CDR3, the DNA is TGTGCCAGCCTCCAACTAGGTCGAAGCACAGATACGCAGTATTTT. It translates to CASLQLGRSTDTQYF.

The chain combines TRBV27 with TRBJ1-6, with TRBD1 as a possible D gene (5 bases). The CDR3 has 12 residues. V dropped 8 bases and J dropped 13 bases, with 15 bases sitting between them. Germline values: CDR1 MNHEY, CDR2 SMNVEV (reference sequence). The CDR3 protein is CASGGGLQPLHF. In nucleotides, the CDR3 is TGTGCCAGCGGGGGGGGACTTCAGCCCCTCCACTTT.

As for this clonotype: A much larger clone lies one base from this, so it may be a read error. This sequence joins TRBV11-1 and TRBJ2-3, with 9 positions matching TRBD2. Germline CDR1 SGHAT, CDR2 FQDESV (reference sequence). V lost 5 bases and J lost 8; bases outside the gene matches: 11. The CDR3 runs 15 residues. CDR3 sequence: CASSALAGVEGTQYF. The CDR3, as DNA: TGTGCCAGCAGCGCATTAGCGGGAGTGGAAGGTACGCAGTATTTT.

The chain couples TRBV7-3 to TRBJ2-3; the D gene is possibly TRBD1 (5 bases). Germline CDR1 SGHTA, CDR2 FQGTGA. Trimming removed 6 bases at V and 1 base at J, with 11 bases between. The CDR3 consists of 14 residues. The CDR3 protein is CASSTIGGTDTQYF. CDR3 nucleotide sequence: TGTGCCAGCAGTACTATAGGGGGCACAGATACGCAGTATTTT.

This clonotype has only a few counts. The V and J genes are TRBV27 and TRBJ2-1, with TRBD2 matching 12 bases. This CDR3 comprises 15 residues. Trimming took 4 bases from V and 8 from J; bases not matched to a gene: 6. CDR1 is MNHEY and CDR2 is SMNVEV in the germline V gene (reference sequence). The CDR3: CASSSTSGSRYEQFF. DNA of the CDR3: TGTGCCAGCAGTTCGACTAGCGGGAGTAGGTATGAGCAGTTCTTC.